This T cell receptor (beta chain) was captured in a study of T-cell reconstitution after alpha-beta-depleted transplantation in children. A word on this clonotype: Its matching antigen is unknown.

Unique molecular identifiers featured in how the TCRbeta library was prepared. TCRdb re-called the PCR reads through MiXCR, storing one row per CDR3 protein. The sample holds 250,000 to 400,000 distinct CDR3 sequences, approximately 23% seen once. The germline CDR1 and CDR2 sequences are MGHDK and SYGVNS. Trimming left V 6 bases short and J 4 bases short, with 7 bases between. The CDR3 covers 12 residues. General study results and limits: The high TCRbeta diversity at day 60 in some patients came from surviving recipient T cells and thymic progenitors. Expanded clones from the graft, numbering several hundred, reportedly supplied alpha-beta T cells about two months after transplant.

The V and J genes are TRBV25-1 and TRBJ1-3; unclear D gene. The clonotype comes from a male patient under 18 who had a stem cell transplant for acute lymphoblastic leukemia, so the T cells may come from the graft donor. The specimen was PBMCs, mostly from graft donor cells, collected 180 days after TCRalphabeta/CD19-depleted stem cell transplant. CDR3 sequence (DNA): TGTGCCAGCAGACGCTCAGGAAACACCATATATTTT. Its protein is CASRRSGNTIYF.